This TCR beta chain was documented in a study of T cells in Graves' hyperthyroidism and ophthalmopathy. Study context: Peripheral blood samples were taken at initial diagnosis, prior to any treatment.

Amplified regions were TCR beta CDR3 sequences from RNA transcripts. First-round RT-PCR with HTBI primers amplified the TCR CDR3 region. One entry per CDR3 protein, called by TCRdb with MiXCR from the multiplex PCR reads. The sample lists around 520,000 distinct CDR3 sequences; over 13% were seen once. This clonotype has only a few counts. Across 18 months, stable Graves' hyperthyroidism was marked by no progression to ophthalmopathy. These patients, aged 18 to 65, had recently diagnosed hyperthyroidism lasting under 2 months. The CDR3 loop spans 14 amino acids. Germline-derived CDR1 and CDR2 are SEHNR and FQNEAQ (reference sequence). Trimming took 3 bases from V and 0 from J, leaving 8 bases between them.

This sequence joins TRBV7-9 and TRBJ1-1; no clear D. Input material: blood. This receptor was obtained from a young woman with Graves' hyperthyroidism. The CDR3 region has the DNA TGTGCCAGCAGCTTGCGGGAAGTGAACACTGAAGCTTTCTTT. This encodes CASSLREVNTEAFF.